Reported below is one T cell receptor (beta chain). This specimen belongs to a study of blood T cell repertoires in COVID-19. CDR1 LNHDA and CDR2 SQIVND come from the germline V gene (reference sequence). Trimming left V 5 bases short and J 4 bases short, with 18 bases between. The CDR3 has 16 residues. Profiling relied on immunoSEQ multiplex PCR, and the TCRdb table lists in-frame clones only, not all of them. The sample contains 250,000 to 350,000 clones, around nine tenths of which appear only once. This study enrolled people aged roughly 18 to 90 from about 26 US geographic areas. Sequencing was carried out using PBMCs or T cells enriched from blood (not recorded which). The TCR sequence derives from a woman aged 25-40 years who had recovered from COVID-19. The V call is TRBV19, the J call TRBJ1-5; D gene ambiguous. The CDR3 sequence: CASSPVGGRLNQPQHF. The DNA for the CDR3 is TGTGCCAGTAGTCCAGTAGGTGGCAGGTTGAATCAGCCCCAGCATTTT.